This T cell receptor beta chain stems from a study of human versus mouse CDR3 diversity and MHC coevolution. Study-level points and caveats: In humans, T-cell selection involved 6 or 7 MHC II alleles. By iCHAO1, human TCR beta clonotypes numbered 1.5 million to 2 million, the most. Clonal inequality was lowest in most of the three human donors.

This CDR3 has 14 residues. Deletions cut 6 bases from V and 2 bases from J, with 13 bases between. The germline gives CDR1 MNHEY, CDR2 SMNVEV (reference sequence). Repertoires were generated with immunoSEQ multiplex PCR, while TCRdb's copy carries only in-frame clones and drops some. The sample yields about 81,000 clones, approximately 92% seen once. As to this clone: Its matching antigen is unknown.

Cells were CD45RO-negative CD62L-positive naive CD4 T cells sorted from PBMCs. The sequence was obtained from a person aged 30-69 years in good health. The sample comprised naive CD4+ T cells from blood. Described subset: CD45RO-negative CD62L-positive naive CD4 T cells. The rearrangement joins TRBV27 to TRBJ2-5, with a weak D call TRBD1 (6 bases). CDR3 amino acids: CASSTRQEQETQYF. The CDR3 DNA follows: TGTGCCAGCAGCACACGACAGGAGCAAGAGACCCAGTACTTC.